Presented here are 8 T cell receptor beta chains from one specimen sequenced in a study of CD8 T cells in Susac syndrome. Random hexamers were used to reverse transcribe the RNA input (about 0.5 to 1 ug). Using its own MiXCR run on the immunoSEQ multiplex PCR reads, TCRdb lists one record per CDR3 protein. Among about 130,000 distinct CDR3 sequences listed, roughly 93% were seen once. Sequencing input: CD8+ T cells from PBMCs. The receptors derive from a human donor with multiple sclerosis.

The gene calls are TRBV19 and TRBJ1-2; 9 bases line up with TRBD1. The length of the CDR3 is 14 residues. The J segment lost 3 bases and the V segment lost 5 bases, leaving 4 bases of the junction unmatched. Germline V gives CDR1 LNHDA, CDR2 SQIVND (reference sequence). CDR3 nucleotide sequence: TGTGCCAGTAGTTCGAGGACAGGGGACTATGGCTACACCTTC. Amino acids: CASSSRTGDYGYTF. Full variable domain (rest looked up from reference TRBV19 and TRBJ1-2): DGGITQSPKYLFRKEGQNVTLSCEQNLNHDAMYWYRQDPGQGLRLIYYSQIVNDFQKGDIAEGYSVSREKKESFPLTVTSAQKNPTAFYLCASSSRTGDYGYTFGSGTRLTVV.

The chain carries TRBV7-2 and TRBJ2-2; D uncertain. CDR1 is SGHTA, CDR2 FQGNSA, per germline. The CDR3 is made up of 15 amino acids. V gave up 5 bases and J gave up 6 bases, with 16 bases separating them. This CDR3 is CASSVGPSSSGELFF. In nucleotides, the CDR3 is TGTGCCAGCAGCGTAGGGCCATCCAGCTCCGGGGAGCTGTTTTTT. The variable domain in full, completed from reference TRBV7-2 and TRBJ2-2, reads GAGVSQSPSNKVTEKGKDVELRCDPISGHTALYWYRQSLGQGLEFLIYFQGNSAPDKSGLPSDRFSAERTGGSVSTLTIQRTQQEDSAVYLCASSVGPSSSGELFFGEGSRLTVL.

The gene calls are TRBV20-1 and TRBJ2-4, with 9 bases aligning to TRBD2. V trimming: 0 bases; J trimming: 0 bases; junction bases outside the gene matches: 3. In germline, CDR1 is DFQATT, CDR2 SNEGSKA (reference sequence). The CDR3 has 16 residues. In DNA form, the CDR3 reads TGCAGTGCTAGAGACGTAGCGGGGGAAGCCAAAAACATTCAGTACTTC. Encoded protein: CSARDVAGEAKNIQYF.

The chain joins TRBV6-5 to TRBJ2-5, with 15 bases lining up with TRBD2. CDR3 length equals 15 residues. In germline, CDR1 is MNHEY, CDR2 SVGAGI. J lost 5 bases, V lost 5 bases, and 3 bases had no gene match. The CDR3 protein is CASSHGTSGGETQYF. CDR3 sequence (DNA): TGTGCCAGCAGTCACGGGACTAGCGGGGGGGAGACCCAGTACTTC.

The chain uses TRBV13 and TRBJ2-2; 7 bases align to TRBD2. Germline loops: CDR1 PRHDT, CDR2 FYEKMQ (reference sequence). The CDR3 is made up of 16 amino acids. Trimming took 5 bases from V and 7 from J; bases not matched to a gene: 13. The CDR3 protein is CASSLREREVIGELFF. The CDR3 coding sequence is TGTGCCAGCAGCCTACGGGAGCGGGAAGTCATCGGGGAGCTGTTTTTT.

The rearrangement uses TRBV27 and TRBJ1-2; no clear D. This CDR3 region has 15 residues. V was shortened by 3 bases and J by 4 bases, with 15 bases between the two germline ends. Germline loops: CDR1 MNHEY, CDR2 SMNVEV (reference sequence). CDR3 nucleotide sequence: TGTGCCAGCAGTTTGTGGGGTGAGCGTGTCTATGGCTACACCTTC. Translated: CASSLWGERVYGYTF.

The CDR3 DNA sequence: TGTGCCAGCAGCTTGTCCCACAGGGGGTTATGGGAAGAGACCCAGTACTTC. Translation: CASSLSHRGLWEETQYF. V and J are TRBV5-6 and TRBJ2-5; 8 positions match TRBD1. Trimming removed 1 base from V and 3 bases from J; junction bases left unmatched: 11. There are 17 residues in the CDR3. CDR1 SGHDT and CDR2 YYEEEE come from the germline V gene. Combining the CDR3 with reference TRBV5-6 and TRBJ2-5 gives the whole variable domain DAGVTQSPTHLIKTRGQQVTLRCSPKSGHDTVSWYQQALGQGPQFIFQYYEEEERQRGNFPDRFSGHQFPNYSSELNVNALLLGDSALYLCASSLSHRGLWEETQYFGPGTRLLVL.

The rearrangement uses TRBV5-6 and TRBJ2-5; no reliable D call. This CDR3 contains 14 residues. CDR1 is SGHDT, CDR2 YYEEEE, per germline. V shed 0 bases and J shed 5 bases, with 11 bases lying between them. The CDR3 nucleotides read TGTGCCAGCAGCTTGGAATCTACGAGGGAGACCCAGTACTTC. This encodes CASSLESTRETQYF.